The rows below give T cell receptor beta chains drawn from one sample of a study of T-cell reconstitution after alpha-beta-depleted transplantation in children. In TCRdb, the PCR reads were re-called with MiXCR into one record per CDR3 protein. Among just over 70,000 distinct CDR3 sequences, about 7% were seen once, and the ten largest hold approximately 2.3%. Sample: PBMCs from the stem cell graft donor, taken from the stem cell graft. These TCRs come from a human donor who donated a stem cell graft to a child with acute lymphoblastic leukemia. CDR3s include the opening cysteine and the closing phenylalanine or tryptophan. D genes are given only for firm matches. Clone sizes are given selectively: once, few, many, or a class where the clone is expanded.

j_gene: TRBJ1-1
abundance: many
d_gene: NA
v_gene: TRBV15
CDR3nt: TGTGCCACCAGCAGAGGCCCTACGACCGATACTGAAGCTTTCTTT
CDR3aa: CATSRGPTTDTEAFF

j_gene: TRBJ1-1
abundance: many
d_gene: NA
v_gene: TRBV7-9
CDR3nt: TGTGCCAGCAGCCGAGGGTGGGGCGCGGACACTGAAGCTTTCTTT
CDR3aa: CASSRGWGADTEAFF

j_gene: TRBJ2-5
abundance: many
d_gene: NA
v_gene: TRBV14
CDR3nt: TGTGCCAGCAGCCAAAATAGAGGGCAAGAGACCCAGTACTTC
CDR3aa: CASSQNRGQETQYF

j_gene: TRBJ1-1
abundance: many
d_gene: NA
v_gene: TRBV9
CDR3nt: TGTGCCAGCAGCGTAGGGCAGGGAACGGAAGCTTTCTTT
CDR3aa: CASSVGQGTEAFF

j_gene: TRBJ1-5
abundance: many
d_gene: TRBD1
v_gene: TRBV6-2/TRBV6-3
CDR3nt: TGTGCCAGCAGACCACAAGGACAGGGGAATCAGCCCCAGCATTTT
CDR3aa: CASRPQGQGNQPQHF

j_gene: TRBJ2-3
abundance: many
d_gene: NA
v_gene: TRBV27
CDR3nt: TGTGCCAGCAGTTTATTAAGGGGGGATACGCAGTATTTT
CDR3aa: CASSLLRGDTQYF

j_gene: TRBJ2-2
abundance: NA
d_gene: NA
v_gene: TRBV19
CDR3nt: TGTGCCAGTAGTATTGAGAGGGGGAACACCGGGGAGCTGTTTTTT
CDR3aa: CASSIERGNTGELFF

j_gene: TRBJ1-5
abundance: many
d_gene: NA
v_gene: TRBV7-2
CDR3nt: TGTGCCAGCAGCTTATCGACGGGCGATAATCAGCCCCAGCATTTT
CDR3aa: CASSLSTGDNQPQHF

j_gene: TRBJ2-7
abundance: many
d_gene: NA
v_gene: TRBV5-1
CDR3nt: TGCGCCAGCAGCTTGGCAGGGTCACTGGCGGTCTCCTACGAGCAGTACTTC
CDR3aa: CASSLAGSLAVSYEQYF

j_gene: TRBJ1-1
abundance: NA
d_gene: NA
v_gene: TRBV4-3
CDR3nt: TGCGCCAGCAGCCCCAAGATGGGGGGCACTGAAGCTTTCTTT
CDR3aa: CASSPKMGGTEAFF

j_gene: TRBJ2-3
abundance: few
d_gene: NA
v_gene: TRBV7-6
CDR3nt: TGTGCCAGCAGCTTAGCGGGGGGGCTGGCAGATACGCAGTATTTT
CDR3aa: CASSLAGGLADTQYF

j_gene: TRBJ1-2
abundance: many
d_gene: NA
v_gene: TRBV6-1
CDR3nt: TGTGCCAGCAGTGCCCCTATAGGGTTTGGTGACTATGGCTACACCTTC
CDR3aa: CASSAPIGFGDYGYTF

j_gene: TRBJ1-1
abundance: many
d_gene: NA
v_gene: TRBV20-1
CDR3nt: TGCAGTGCGTCATCAGGGGCCAAACACACTGAAGCTTTCTTT
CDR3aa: CSASSGAKHTEAFF

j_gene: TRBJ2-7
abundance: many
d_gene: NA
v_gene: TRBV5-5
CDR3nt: TGTGCCAGCAGCTTACAGTCCCCAATCTTCCTGAGGGAGCAGTACTTC
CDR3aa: CASSLQSPIFLREQYF

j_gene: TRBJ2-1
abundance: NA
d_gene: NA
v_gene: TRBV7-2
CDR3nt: TGTGCCAGCAGCACCTACAATGAGCAGTTCTTC
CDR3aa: CASSTYNEQFF

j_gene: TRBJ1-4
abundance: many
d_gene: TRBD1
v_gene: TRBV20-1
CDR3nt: TGCAGTGCTTGGGACAGGCACGGTTCGGGTGAAAAACTGTTTTTT
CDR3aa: CSAWDRHGSGEKLFF

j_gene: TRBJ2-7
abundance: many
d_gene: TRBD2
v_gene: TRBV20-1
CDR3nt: TGCAGTGCTGAGGGACTAGTAACCTACGAGCAGTACTTC
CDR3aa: CSAEGLVTYEQYF

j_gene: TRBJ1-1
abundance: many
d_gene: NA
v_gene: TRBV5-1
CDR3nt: TGCGCCAGCAGCTTGCAGGCATCTAACACTGAAGCTTTCTTT
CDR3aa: CASSLQASNTEAFF

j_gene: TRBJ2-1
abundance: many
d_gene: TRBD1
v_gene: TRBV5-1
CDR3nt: TGCGCCAGCAGCTTGGGCGGGACAGGGGCCAATGAGCAGTTCTTC
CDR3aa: CASSLGGTGANEQFF

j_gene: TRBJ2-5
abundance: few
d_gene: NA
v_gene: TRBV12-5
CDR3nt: TGTGCTAGTGGTCCGGTGGACGGGGAGACCCAGTACTTC
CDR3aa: CASGPVDGETQYF

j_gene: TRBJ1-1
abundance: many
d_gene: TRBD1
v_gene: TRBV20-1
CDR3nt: TGCAGTGCTACGTCAGGGGGCACTGAAGCTTTCTTT
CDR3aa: CSATSGGTEAFF

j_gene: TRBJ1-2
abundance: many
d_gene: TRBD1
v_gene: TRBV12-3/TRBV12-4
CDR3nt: TGTGCCAGCAGCCCAGGGACAGGGGGCGACTATGGCTACACCTTC
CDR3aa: CASSPGTGGDYGYTF

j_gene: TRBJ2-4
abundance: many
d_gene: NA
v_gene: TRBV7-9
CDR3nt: TGTGCCAGCAGCTTAGGAATCGGGGCAGGCGGGGACATTCAGTACTTC
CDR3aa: CASSLGIGAGGDIQYF

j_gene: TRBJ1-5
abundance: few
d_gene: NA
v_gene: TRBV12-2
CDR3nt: TGTGCAAGTCGCCCACCCCGCTACGAGACCAATCAGCCCCAGCATTTT
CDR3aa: CASRPPRYETNQPQHF

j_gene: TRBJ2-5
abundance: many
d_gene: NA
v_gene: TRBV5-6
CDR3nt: TGTGCCAGCAGCCGGAGGCGGGACCAAGAGACCCAGTACTTC
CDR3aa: CASSRRRDQETQYF

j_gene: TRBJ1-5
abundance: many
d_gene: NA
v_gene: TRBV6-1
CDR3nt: TGTGCCAGCGGTCGACAGTATAGCAATCAGCCCCAGCATTTT
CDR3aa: CASGRQYSNQPQHF

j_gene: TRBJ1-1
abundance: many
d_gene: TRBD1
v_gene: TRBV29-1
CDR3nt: TGCAGCGTGACCGGGACGGGACAGGGGTTAACTGAAGCTTTCTTT
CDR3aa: CSVTGTGQGLTEAFF

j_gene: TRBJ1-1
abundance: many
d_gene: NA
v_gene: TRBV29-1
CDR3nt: TGCAGCGTTGAAGATGGCCGGAACACTGAAGCTTTCTTT
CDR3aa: CSVEDGRNTEAFF

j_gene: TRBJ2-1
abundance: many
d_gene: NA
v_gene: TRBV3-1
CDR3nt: TGTGCCAGCAGCCAAGCAGCCTCGGTCCGAATCTACAATGAGCAGTTCTTC
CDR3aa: CASSQAASVRIYNEQFF